These 22 T cell receptor beta chains were all obtained from the same sample, sequenced in a study of beta chain features in type 1 diabetes. Every isolated RNA sample was fully reverse transcribed, so sequencing captured expressed TCRB transcripts. Sequencing used immunoSEQ multiplex PCR; TCRdb keeps in-frame clones, though not all of them. The data show hundreds of thousands of clones, approximately 14% seen once. Sample: central memory CD4+ T cells from blood. The receptors originated from a man under 40 in good health.

The chain carries TRBV6-5 and TRBJ2-2; 8 nucleotides line up with TRBD2. V was clipped by 10 bases and J by 7 bases; unmatched bases: 8. This CDR3 spans 13 amino acids. Germline CDR1 MNHEY, CDR2 SVGAGI. The CDR3 spells CAISRREDGELFF. In DNA, the CDR3 is TGTGCCATTTCTCGGCGGGAGGACGGGGAGCTGTTTTTT.

The V gene is TRBV7-3, the J gene TRBJ2-2; no clear D gene. The CDR3 consists of 14 residues. V was shortened by 3 bases and J by 5 bases, with 10 bases between the two germline ends. Germline values: CDR1 SGHTA, CDR2 FQGTGA. The CDR3 region is CASSFSDPTGELFF. The CDR3, as DNA: TGTGCCAGCAGCTTCTCGGACCCTACCGGGGAGCTGTTTTTT.

The chain is built from TRBV20-1 and TRBJ2-3; D is uncertain. Trimming removed 6 bases at V and 2 bases at J, with 6 bases between. Germline V gene sequence: CDR1 DFQATT, CDR2 SNEGSKA (reference sequence). This CDR3 comprises 11 residues. CDR3 residues: CSANPTDTQYF. The CDR3 DNA reads as TGCAGTGCCAATCCCACAGATACGCAGTATTTT.

In this sample, this clone turned up a few times. The chain uses TRBV5-4 and TRBJ2-3; weak D call: TRBD2 (5 bases). CDR3 length: 16 amino acids. Germline assignment: CDR1 SGHNT and CDR2 YYREEE (reference sequence). The V end lost 5 bases, the J end lost 1 base, and 17 bases lay between the germline ends. The CDR3 DNA reads TGTGCCAGCAGGCCCGGCCCCGCGGGCGGCACAGATACGCAGTATTTT. Translating gives CASRPGPAGGTDTQYF.

This sequence joins TRBV30 and TRBJ1-1; D gene uncertain. This CDR3 spans 15 amino acids. From germline, CDR1 is GTSNPN and CDR2 SVGIG (reference sequence). Between the trimmed V and J ends, which lost 0 bases and 3 bases, there was a span of 14 bases. CDR3 coding DNA: TGTGCCTGGAGTGTGAGAGGACTTAGGGACACTGAAGCTTTCTTT. Translated: CAWSVRGLRDTEAFF.

This clone was counted between two and nine times. The chain couples TRBV30 to TRBJ2-1, with TRBD2 as a possible D gene (5 bases). Trimming stripped 6 bases from V and 12 bases from J, with 12 bases between. Looked up from germline, CDR1 is GTSNPN and CDR2 is SVGIG (reference sequence). There are 10 residues in the CDR3. In nucleotides, the CDR3 is TGTGCCTGTAAGACTGCGGGGCAGTTCTTC. It translates to CACKTAGQFF. The full variable domain, its missing parts supplied by reference TRBV30 and TRBJ2-1, is SQTIHQWPATLVQPVGSPLSLECTVEGTSNPNLYWYRQAAGRGLQLLFYSVGIGQISSEVPQNLSASRPQDRQFILSSKKLLLSDSGFYLCACKTAGQFFGPGTRLTVL.

The table lists this clone with a few counts. The chain links TRBV28 to TRBJ1-2; TRBD1 aligns across 9 bases. CDR3 size: 16 residues. The germline CDR1 and CDR2 sequences are MDHEN and SYDVKM. Trimming cost V 6 bases and J 5 bases; bases outside gene matches: 13. The CDR3 protein is CASRGQGVGSGYGYTF. The CDR3 bases are TGTGCCAGCAGGGGACAGGGTGTTGGAAGTGGGTATGGCTACACCTTC.

This clone appeared many times. V gene TRBV29-1 combines with J gene TRBJ1-1; D perhaps matches TRBD1 (6 bases). The germline gives CDR1 SQVTM, CDR2 ANQGSEA. CDR3 size: 15 residues. The ends were cut back, 3 bases at V and 4 bases at J, with 18 bases in the middle. CDR3 loop: CSVEFWGQRGTEAFF. For the CDR3, the DNA is TGCAGCGTTGAGTTCTGGGGGCAACGGGGCACTGAAGCTTTCTTT.

This clone was seen a few times. V and J are TRBV6-6 and TRBJ2-6; the D is unclear. V was pared by 2 bases and J by 4 bases, with 6 bases between. The CDR3 extends over 14 amino acids. Germline lookup yields CDR1 MNHNY and CDR2 SVGAGI (reference sequence). This CDR3 is CASSYLLGANVLTF. The CDR3 DNA is TGTGCCAGCAGTTACCTTCTAGGGGCCAACGTCCTGACTTTC.

This clone was seen repeatedly, ten times or more. CDR3 amino acids: CASSEGTPEYNEQFF. The CDR3 DNA reads as TGTGCCAGCAGTGAAGGGACGCCAGAATACAATGAGCAGTTCTTC. The chain joins TRBV2 to TRBJ2-1; D unresolved. Germline V gene sequence: CDR1 SNHLY, CDR2 FYNNEI. V shed 1 base and J shed 4 bases, with 11 bases lying between them. This CDR3 has 15 amino acids. The complete variable domain, with remaining parts taken from reference TRBV2 and TRBJ2-1, reads EPEVTQTPSHQVTQMGQEVILRCVPISNHLYFYWYRQILGQKVEFLVSFYNNEISEKSEIFDDQFSVERPDGSNFTLKIRSTKLEDSAMYFCASSEGTPEYNEQFFGPGTRLTVL.

V and J are TRBV29-1 and TRBJ1-2; D is uncertain. The V and J ends lost 7 bases and 6 bases respectively, with 18 bases between them. CDR1 is SQVTM and CDR2 is ANQGSEA in the germline V gene. The CDR3 is 13 amino acids. The CDR3 DNA is TGCAGCGCCAAAGGGCTGGGAGGAGATGGCTACACCTTC. Protein: CSAKGLGGDGYTF.

The genes are TRBV4-1 and TRBJ2-1; D not certain. V gave up 0 bases and J gave up 1 base, with 10 bases separating them. CDR1 is MGHRA and CDR2 is YSYEKL in the germline V gene. The CDR3 has 16 amino acids. The CDR3 DNA reads as TGCGCCAGCAGCCAAGATGCGGCGTTATCCTACAATGAGCAGTTCTTC. This encodes CASSQDAALSYNEQFF.

The rearrangement links TRBV2 to TRBJ1-2; 7 bases align to TRBD1. In germline, CDR1 is SNHLY, CDR2 FYNNEI. The CDR3 consists of 13 residues. V trimming: 2 bases; J trimming: 5 bases; junction bases outside the gene matches: 2. CDR3 DNA: TGTGCCAGCAGTGAACAGACAGGGTATGGCTACACCTTC. It translates to CASSEQTGYGYTF. The whole variable domain, filled in from reference TRBV2 and TRBJ1-2, reads EPEVTQTPSHQVTQMGQEVILRCVPISNHLYFYWYRQILGQKVEFLVSFYNNEISEKSEIFDDQFSVERPDGSNFTLKIRSTKLEDSAMYFCASSEQTGYGYTFGSGTRLTVV.

This clone has more than one count but fewer than ten. This sequence joins TRBV4-1 and TRBJ2-5, with 12 bases lining up with TRBD2. Germline CDR1 reads MGHRA; CDR2 reads YSYEKL. V was clipped by 4 bases and J by 4 bases; unmatched bases: 4. The CDR3 is 15 amino acids. In DNA form, the CDR3 reads TGCGCCAGCAGCCTGACTAGCGGGAGCGGAGAGACCCAGTACTTC. It encodes CASSLTSGSGETQYF.

Worth noting for this clone: Within the sample, other DNA sequences also encode this same CDR3. The chain is built from TRBV9 and TRBJ2-3; maybe TRBD1 (5 bases). The CDR3 is made up of 15 amino acids. The ends were cut back, 0 bases at V and 1 base at J, with 9 bases in the middle. Germline assignment: CDR1 SGDLS and CDR2 YYNGEE. The CDR3 nucleotides are TGTGCCAGCAGCGTAGGAAGGGGCGGCACAGATACGCAGTATTTT. Its protein product is CASSVGRGGTDTQYF.

The V and J genes are TRBV5-6 and TRBJ2-3; no reliable D call. Trimming left V 2 bases short and J 0 bases short, with 13 bases between. This CDR3 has 16 residues. Germline CDR1 is SGHDT and CDR2 is YYEEEE. The CDR3 DNA follows: TGTGCCAGCAGCTTCGGGTGGGCGGATAGCACAGATACGCAGTATTTT. Translation: CASSFGWADSTDTQYF.

This clone was observed a few times. V and J are TRBV6-1 and TRBJ2-4, with 7 bases lining up with TRBD2. The V segment lost 5 bases and the J segment 6 bases; nucleotides outside the gene matches: 10. Germline-derived CDR1 and CDR2 are MNHNS and SASEGT. CDR3 length: 15 amino acids. The CDR3 DNA sequence: TGTGCCAGCAGTCGCCCTTGGACGGGGGGAAACATTCAGTACTTC. Its protein is CASSRPWTGGNIQYF.

This clone has only a few counts. This rearrangement joins TRBV30 to TRBJ2-5, with a weak D call TRBD2 (5 bases). Germline assignment: CDR1 GTSNPN and CDR2 SVGIG (reference sequence). The germline V and J ends were trimmed by 8 bases and 5 bases, with 21 bases remaining between them. This CDR3 contains 14 residues. The CDR3 DNA is TGTGCCCTCAGCCGGGGTGGCGTTAGGGAGACCCAGTACTTC. Translated: CALSRGGVRETQYF.

The V gene is TRBV28, the J gene TRBJ2-3; possible D gene TRBD2, 7 bases. The germline gives CDR1 MDHEN, CDR2 SYDVKM. There are 15 residues in the CDR3. V was shortened by 8 bases and J by 1 base, with 16 bases between the two germline ends. In nucleotides, the CDR3 is TGTGCCAGCCGAGGGGGGGCTATGGGCACAGATACGCAGTATTTT. This translates into CASRGGAMGTDTQYF.

The rearrangement joins TRBV18 to TRBJ2-3; no reliable D call. V was shortened by 2 bases and J by 2 bases, with 11 bases between the two germline ends. The CDR3 extends over 15 amino acids. Germline loops: CDR1 KGHSH, CDR2 LQKENI. The DNA of the CDR3 is TGTGCCAGCTCACCATATGACCTATCCACAGATACGCAGTATTTT. It codes for CASSPYDLSTDTQYF. Based on the CDR3 plus reference TRBV18 and TRBJ2-3, the full variable domain is NAGVMQNPRHLVRRRGQEARLRCSPMKGHSHVYWYRQLPEEGLKFMVYLQKENIIDESGMPKERFSAEFPKEGPSILRIQQVVRGDSAAYFCASSPYDLSTDTQYFGPGTRLTVL.

This clone was observed a few times. The chain is built from TRBV9 and TRBJ2-5; the D gene is possibly TRBD2 (6 bases). The germline V gene has CDR1 SGDLS and CDR2 YYNGEE. The V gene lost 5 bases and the J gene lost 5 bases, with 19 bases spanning the gap. This CDR3 region has 15 residues. This CDR3 is CASSPGTLSGETQYF. In DNA form, the CDR3 reads TGTGCCAGCAGTCCCGGGACTCTCTCGGGGGAGACCCAGTACTTC.

This chain joins TRBV4-3 and TRBJ2-3; 7 nucleotides line up with TRBD1. In germline, CDR1 is LGHNA, CDR2 YSLEER. This CDR3 has 16 amino acids. V gave up 2 bases and J gave up 1 base; unmatched junction bases: 6. The CDR3 sequence: CASSQTGVLGTDTQYF. The CDR3 region has the DNA TGCGCCAGCAGCCAAACAGGGGTACTTGGCACAGATACGCAGTATTTT.